The 28 T cell receptor beta chains reported below all come from one sample, sequenced in a study of CD8+CD57+ T cells in acquired aplastic anemia. Template material for TCR beta VDJ and CDR3 profiling consisted of genomic DNA. In TCRdb, the reads were re-called with MiXCR into one record per CDR3 protein. This sample has 300,000 or so distinct CDR3 sequences, with about 56% found just once. The sample was sorted CD4+, CD8+, or CD8+CD57+ T cells (not recorded which) from PBMCs. The receptors come from a human donor with severe aplastic anemia or a healthy control (not recorded which).

The chain recombines TRBV14 with TRBJ2-3, with a tentative D call TRBD1 (7 bases). Germline CDR1 is SGHDN and CDR2 is FVKESK. The CDR3 extends over 16 amino acids. V lost 4 bases and J lost 0, with 14 bases in between. In DNA, the CDR3 is TGTGCCAGCAGCCGAGGAGGGACAGTCAGCACAGATACGCAGTATTTT. Its translation is CASSRGGTVSTDTQYF.

There are many counts of this clonotype. This chain connects TRBV19 to TRBJ1-1; 7 bases are shared with TRBD1. The CDR3 extends over 14 amino acids. The V segment lost 5 bases and the J segment 4 bases; nucleotides outside the gene matches: 7. Germline lookup yields CDR1 LNHDA and CDR2 SQIVND (reference sequence). CDR3 in amino acids: CASSLRQGSTEAFF. Here the CDR3 DNA reads TGTGCCAGTAGTCTCCGACAGGGATCCACTGAAGCTTTCTTT.

The chain links TRBV10-3 to TRBJ1-1; 7 positions agree with TRBD1. V trimming: 6 bases; J trimming: 5 bases; junction bases outside the gene matches: 6. Germline V lookup: CDR1 ENHRY, CDR2 SYGVKD. This CDR3 region has 13 residues. In DNA form, the CDR3 reads TGTGCCATCAGGACAGGGTCGGTTACTGAAGCTTTCTTT. It is translated as CAIRTGSVTEAFF.

V is TRBV5-1 and J is TRBJ1-2; TRBD1 matches at 10 bases. Germline V gene lookup returns CDR1 SGHRS and CDR2 YFSETQ. V trimming: 0 bases; J trimming: 7 bases; junction bases outside the gene matches: 3. CDR3 length: 14 amino acids. The CDR3 nucleotides are TGCGCCAGCAGCTTGGGACAGGGGGCGCCTGGCTACACCTTC. The encoded protein is CASSLGQGAPGYTF.

This clonotype was counted a single time. The rearrangement uses TRBV20-1 and TRBJ2-5; 11 bases are shared with TRBD2. V dropped 4 bases and J dropped 4; count of bases not matched to a gene: 5. This CDR3 comprises 14 residues. CDR1 DFQATT and CDR2 SNEGSKA come from the germline V gene (reference sequence). Written as DNA, the CDR3 is TGCAGTGCTACCTTAGCGGGGGGGGGAGAGACCCAGTACTTC. Translating it yields CSATLAGGGETQYF.

This chain connects TRBV20-1 to TRBJ2-7, with D maybe TRBD1 (5 bases). From germline, CDR1 is DFQATT and CDR2 SNEGSKA (reference sequence). Trimming took 3 bases from V and 5 from J, leaving 20 bases between them. This CDR3 has 15 residues. The CDR3 protein is CSASLGAGATHEQYF. In nucleotides, the CDR3 is TGCAGTGCTAGTCTTGGGGCAGGTGCTACCCACGAGCAGTACTTC.

This clonotype was detected ten times or more. The chain joins TRBV7-9 to TRBJ1-2; 8 bases match TRBD1. From germline, CDR1 is SEHNR and CDR2 FQNEAQ (reference sequence). The CDR3 runs to 13 residues. Trimming removed 5 bases from V and 11 bases from J; junction bases left unmatched: 10. CDR3 protein: CASSGQGGTAYTF. The CDR3 DNA sequence: TGTGCCAGCAGCGGACAGGGAGGGACCGCATACACCTTC.

At least ten counts were recorded for this clonotype. V and J are TRBV4-3 and TRBJ1-2; perhaps TRBD1 as D (5 bases). The CDR3 extends over 15 amino acids. Germline V gene data show CDR1 as LGHNA and CDR2 as YSLEER. The V end lost 1 base, the J end lost 6 bases, and 15 bases lay between the germline ends. CDR3 sequence reads: CASSQVRGGGDGYTF. The CDR3 DNA is TGCGCCAGCAGCCAAGTAAGAGGTGGAGGGGATGGCTACACCTTC.

This clonotype was seen repeatedly, ten times or more. This chain links TRBV2 with TRBJ1-3; TRBD1 is a possible D gene (6 bases). Germline V lookup: CDR1 SNHLY, CDR2 FYNNEI. The CDR3 has 16 residues. V gave up 6 bases and J gave up 0 bases, with 15 bases separating them. CDR3 DNA: TGTGCCAGCAGAGGTTCGACAGGCCGCTCTGGAAACACCATATATTTT. Translation: CASRGSTGRSGNTIYF.

This clonotype occurred a few times. The J gene is TRBJ1-1, the V gene TRBV10-3; D possibly corresponds to TRBD1 (5 bases). The CDR3 is made up of 15 amino acids. Trimming cost V 5 bases and J 0 bases, with 13 bases left between them. Germline lookup yields CDR1 ENHRY and CDR2 SYGVKD. The CDR3 bases are TGTGCCATCAGTTTAGGCGGGGCCGTGAACACTGAAGCTTTCTTT. Translating gives CAISLGGAVNTEAFF.

V usage is TRBV29-1 and J usage is TRBJ1-1; TRBD1 matches 7 bases. The CDR3 consists of 12 residues. With 6 bases clipped from V and 8 bases from J, the junction kept 9 bases outside the gene matches. Germline CDR1 SQVTM, CDR2 ANQGSEA. CDR3 loop: CSVDRVEAEAFF. CDR3 DNA: TGCAGCGTCGACAGGGTAGAAGCCGAAGCTTTCTTT.

This clonotype was recorded only once. The CDR3 here is CSASSPLSNNQPQHF. CDR3 nucleotides: TGCAGTGCCAGCTCACCGCTGTCCAACAATCAGCCCCAGCATTTT. The rearrangement uses TRBV20-1 and TRBJ1-5, with no clear D. V was cut by 6 bases and J by 3 bases, with 18 bases left in between. In germline, CDR1 is DFQATT, CDR2 SNEGSKA (reference sequence). CDR3 length: 15 amino acids.

The chain has TRBV7-2 and TRBJ2-1; 9 positions agree with TRBD2. CDR3 length equals 13 residues. Germline assignment: CDR1 SGHTA and CDR2 FQGNSA. J was trimmed by 2 bases and V by 10 bases; bases with no gene match: 3. The CDR3 sequence is CATRLAAYNEQFF. DNA of the CDR3: TGTGCCACACGACTAGCGGCCTACAATGAGCAGTTCTTC.

The J gene is TRBJ1-1, the V gene TRBV29-1, with D possibly TRBD1 on 5 matching bases. The CDR3 runs 12 residues. Trimming took off 1 base at V and 7 bases at J, with 10 bases between the two ends. Germline lookup yields CDR1 SQVTM and CDR2 ANQGSEA. The CDR3 loop is CSVEVQGNEAFF. CDR3 DNA: TGCAGCGTTGAAGTGCAGGGAAATGAAGCTTTCTTT.

Concerning this clonotype: A junction end diverges from the germline sequence, so it may reflect a read error. The chain recombines TRBV25-1 with TRBJ2-1, with D perhaps given as TRBD1 or TRBD2 (5 bases each). This CDR3 has 11 amino acids. Per germline, CDR1 MGHDK and CDR2 SYGVNS. The CDR3: CASSEWRGTVF. The CDR3 bases are TGTGCCAGCAGTGAATGGAGAGGGACGGTCTTC.

This clonotype was counted a few times. The V call is TRBV24-1, the J call TRBJ2-1; a possible D gene is TRBD2 (6 bases). The CDR3 contains 14 residues. The germline V gene encodes CDR1 KGHDR and CDR2 SFDVKD. Trimming cost V 4 bases and J 5 bases, with 11 bases left between them. The CDR3 sequence: CATSDPGRHNEQFF. The CDR3 DNA sequence: TGTGCCACCAGTGACCCCGGGAGACACAATGAGCAGTTCTTC.

This clonotype was seen ten or more times. V is TRBV30 and J is TRBJ2-7; D uncertain. CDR1 is GTSNPN and CDR2 is SVGIG in the germline V gene (reference sequence). The CDR3 extends over 13 amino acids. The germline V and J ends were trimmed by 0 bases and 2 bases, with 8 bases remaining between them. CDR3 bases: TGTGCCTGGAGTGTACTGAAGACCTACGAGCAGTACTTC. Its protein product is CAWSVLKTYEQYF.

This clonotype was picked up many times. V gene TRBV7-9 combines with J gene TRBJ2-2, with 9 bases that match TRBD2. The germline V gene encodes CDR1 SEHNR and CDR2 FQNEAQ (reference sequence). With V trimmed by 4 bases and J by 3 bases, 3 bases remained unmatched. This CDR3 is built from 15 residues. The CDR3 loop reads CASSSKRGDTGELFF. The CDR3 nucleotides are TGTGCCAGCAGCTCGAAGCGGGGGGACACCGGGGAGCTGTTTTTT.

The rearrangement joins TRBV19 to TRBJ2-2; possibly TRBD2 for D (5 bases). This CDR3 contains 14 residues. V lost 7 bases and J 4 bases, leaving 13 bases between the germline ends. Germline CDR1 is LNHDA and CDR2 is SQIVND (reference sequence). The CDR3, as DNA: TGTGCCAGTATGGTTGGAGGAGGCACCGGGGAGCTGTTTTTT. Amino acids: CASMVGGGTGELFF.

The chain couples TRBV20-1 to TRBJ2-3; D is uncertain. The V gene's germline CDR1 is DFQATT and CDR2 SNEGSKA (reference sequence). V was trimmed by 5 bases and J by 7 bases, leaving 16 bases between them. The CDR3 runs 13 residues. The CDR3 DNA is TGCAGTGCTTTATTTCCATTCGCATATACGCAGTATTTT. Protein product: CSALFPFAYTQYF.

The J gene is TRBJ1-1, the V gene TRBV20-1; no clear D gene. Trimming removed 6 bases at V and 9 bases at J, with 20 bases between. Germline CDR1 and CDR2: DFQATT and SNEGSKA (reference sequence). The CDR3 sequence is 13 residues long. CDR3 nucleotides: TGCAGTGCGCCCCCGGGAGAAGACCGTAAAGCTTTCTTT. The encoded protein is CSAPPGEDRKAFF.

Comment on this clonotype: The CDR3 does not end in the conserved phenylalanine or tryptophan, so this is likely a read error. The chain combines TRBV7-9 with TRBJ2-5; perhaps TRBD2 as D (6 bases). V shed 7 bases and J shed 5 bases, with 17 bases lying between them. The CDR3 has 14 amino acids. From germline, CDR1 is SEHNR and CDR2 FQNEAQ (reference sequence). The CDR3 DNA sequence: TGTGCCAGCAAACTTTACCGGGAGTATGAGACCCAGTACCTT. Translated, it gives CASKLYREYETQYL.

The rearrangement uses TRBV12-3 or TRBV12-4 and TRBJ1-2; TRBD1 agrees at 8 bases. V trimming: 1 base; J trimming: 14 bases; junction bases outside the gene matches: 9. CDR3 length: 13 amino acids. This chain's CDR3 is CASSLGGQEAITF. Written as DNA, the CDR3 is TGTGCCAGCAGTTTAGGGGGACAGGAGGCGATTACCTTC.

This clonotype was observed a handful of times. The rearrangement links TRBV19 to TRBJ2-3; perhaps TRBD2 as D (7 bases). The germline V gene encodes CDR1 LNHDA and CDR2 SQIVND (reference sequence). This CDR3 contains 12 residues. V lost 10 bases to trimming and J lost 11 bases, with 19 bases between them. For the CDR3, the DNA is TGTGCCACAAGGGGGGAGGGAAGAGTGCAGTATTTT. Its protein product is CATRGEGRVQYF.

CDR3 bases: TGTGCCAGCAGCCAAGGCCGTTTCCAGCGGGGGACCGGGGAGCTGTTTTTT. This gives the protein CASSQGRFQRGTGELFF. The gene calls are TRBV3-1 and TRBJ2-2; the match to TRBD2 covers 8 bases. The CDR3 contains 17 residues. Germline V gene sequence: CDR1 LGHDT, CDR2 YNNKEL (reference sequence). V was clipped by 1 base and J by 5 bases; unmatched bases: 9.

The chain joins TRBV3-1 to TRBJ2-7; D may be TRBD1 (5 bases). Germline CDR1 is LGHDT and CDR2 is YNNKEL (reference sequence). The CDR3 contains 15 residues. The V gene lost 0 bases and the J gene lost 4 bases, with 13 bases spanning the gap. CDR3 in DNA: TGTGCCAGCAGCCAAGATACAGGTGGAGAGTACGAGCAGTACTTC. It is translated as CASSQDTGGEYEQYF.

This clonotype has more than one count but fewer than ten. This chain joins TRBV4-1 and TRBJ2-1; D gene uncertain. The germline V and J ends were trimmed by 1 base and 12 bases, with 13 bases remaining between them. CDR1 and CDR2 (germline): MGHRA, YSYEKL. The CDR3 is 13 amino acids. CDR3 sequence: CASSQAQAMGQFF. As DNA, the CDR3 is TGCGCCAGCAGCCAAGCCCAGGCCATGGGGCAGTTCTTC.

This clonotype was observed many times. This chain uses TRBV5-6 with TRBJ1-1; D is possibly TRBD1 (5 bases). The CDR3 covers 13 residues. The V gene lost 3 bases and the J gene lost 8 bases, with 14 bases spanning the gap. Germline V gene lookup returns CDR1 SGHDT and CDR2 YYEEEE. CDR3 sequence (DNA): TGTGCCAGCAGCTGGGACCGCCTGGGGGAAGCTTTCTTT. Its protein is CASSWDRLGEAFF.